This TCR beta chain was sequenced for a study of T-cell memory formation after mild COVID-19. This CDR3 contains 13 residues. Germline V gene sequence: CDR1 DFQATT, CDR2 SNEGSKA (reference sequence). J gave up 7 bases and V 6 bases, and 8 bases lay outside the gene matches. Libraries for TCRalpha and TCRbeta carried sample barcodes and unique molecular identifiers via 5'RACE. TCRdb re-called the 5' RACE reads with MiXCR, one entry per CDR3 protein. Of more than 250,000 distinct CDR3 sequences in the sample, 15% to 20% were seen once. The chain recombines TRBV20-1 with TRBJ1-4; 7 nucleotides agree with TRBD1. The receptor's source is a man aged 18-30 years who had mild COVID-19 (a few samples of this study predate the infection). Cell type and time point are not known. Sample: PBMCs or a T cell subset sorted from them (not recorded which). The CDR3 spells CSARPPGGEKLFF. As DNA, the CDR3 is TGCAGTGCCCGGCCCCCAGGGGGTGAAAAACTGTTTTTT.